The table lists the clone carrying this T cell receptor (beta chain) with a count of one. Its target is not known. This entry comes from a study of T cell clones after liver transplantation. Findings of the study overall: Conclusions were preliminary, with small, heterogeneous patient groups. Low donor cell numbers restricted donor-reactive repertoire measurement in a couple of subjects.

The CDR3 totals 13 residues. The V segment lost 4 bases and the J segment 6 bases; nucleotides outside the gene matches: 8. Germline values: CDR1 GTSNPN, CDR2 SVGIG (reference sequence). Assay: immunoSEQ multiplex PCR; the TCRdb copy retains only in-frame clones and omits some. The sample lists about 70,000 clones, under 90% occurring once. Material: CD4+ T cells from blood, obtained 12 months after liver transplant. The rearrangement joins TRBV30 to TRBJ1-2; 7 bases align to TRBD1. The origin of this receptor is a human patient who received a liver transplant. Part of the T cells may come from the graft donor. The CDR3 DNA reads TGTGCCTGGAAACGACAGGGAGCACATGGCTACACCTTC. Protein product: CAWKRQGAHGYTF.